This passage covers 16 T cell receptor beta chains from one sample sequenced in a study of T cell responses to AZD1222 COVID-19 vaccine. The data were produced by immunoSEQ multiplex PCR, yet TCRdb's version contains in-frame clones alone and is incomplete. The sample carries approximately 130,000 clones, roughly 92% recorded once. The sequencing used peripheral blood, collected on day 0 of AZD1222 vaccination. The source of these receptors is an adult in good health.

V usage is TRBV5-1 and J usage is TRBJ1-3, with 7 bases that match TRBD1. The CDR3 spans 15 residues. CDR1 and CDR2 from the germline V gene are SGHRS and YFSETQ. Trimming at V came to 4 bases and at J to 2 bases, leaving 6 bases not matched to a gene. The CDR3 bases are TGCGCCAGCAGCCCCCAGGGGGGCACTGGAAACACCATATATTTT. This translates into CASSPQGGTGNTIYF.

The chain links TRBV9 to TRBJ2-5; D is perhaps TRBD2 (7 bases). CDR1 SGDLS and CDR2 YYNGEE come from the germline V gene. Trimming took 0 bases from V and 5 from J, leaving 17 bases between them. The CDR3 is made up of 16 amino acids. The CDR3 nucleotides are TGTGCCAGCAGCGTAGATGGGGGGGCAATTGGGGAGACCCAGTACTTC. Amino acids: CASSVDGGAIGETQYF.

This chain links TRBV6-4 with TRBJ2-3, with D unresolved. Germline V gene sequence: CDR1 MRHNA, CDR2 SNTAGT. This CDR3 region has 14 residues. The V gene lost 0 bases and the J gene lost 1 base, with 5 bases spanning the gap. CDR3: CASSDSPGTDTQYF. In DNA, the CDR3 is TGTGCCAGCAGTGACTCGCCAGGCACAGATACGCAGTATTTT.

The chain employs TRBV5-1 and TRBJ1-1; D is uncertain. Trimming took off 0 bases at V and 2 bases at J, with 8 bases between the two ends. This CDR3 is built from 14 residues. Germline V gene data show CDR1 as SGHRS and CDR2 as YFSETQ. CDR3 loop: CASSLGEPNTEAFF. The CDR3 nucleotides read TGCGCCAGCAGCTTGGGAGAGCCTAACACTGAAGCTTTCTTT. Full variable domain (outside the CDR3, taken from reference TRBV5-1 and TRBJ1-1): KAGVTQTPRYLIKTRGQQVTLSCSPISGHRSVSWYQQTPGQGLQFLFEYFSETQRNKGNFPGRFSGRQFSNSRSEMNVSTLELGDSALYLCASSLGEPNTEAFFGQGTRLTVV.

The chain carries TRBV9 and TRBJ1-1; D unresolved. The germline V and J ends were trimmed by 4 bases and 1 base, with 14 bases remaining between them. This CDR3 spans 15 amino acids. CDR1 and CDR2 (germline): SGDLS, YYNGEE. CDR3 sequence reads: CASSPLTAGNTEAFF. In DNA, the CDR3 is TGTGCCAGCAGCCCCCTGACCGCCGGGAACACTGAAGCTTTCTTT.

The chain is built from TRBV10-3 and TRBJ2-7, with TRBD2 identical over 10 bases. The CDR3 length is 14 residues. The germline V gene has CDR1 ENHRY and CDR2 SYGVKD. V shed 6 bases and J 2 bases; nucleotides not matched to a gene: 4. The CDR3 loop is CAIRQAGGTYEQYF. The CDR3 DNA reads TGTGCCATCAGGCAAGCGGGGGGGACCTACGAGCAGTACTTC.

V gene TRBV5-5 combines with J gene TRBJ1-3; D is undetermined. The CDR3 is made up of 12 amino acids. Trimming took off 2 bases at V and 4 bases at J, with 4 bases between the two ends. Germline V gene sequence: CDR1 SGHKS, CDR2 YYEKEE (reference sequence). The CDR3 spells CASSFGGNTIYF. CDR3 sequence (DNA): TGTGCCAGCAGCTTCGGGGGAAACACCATATATTTT.

The chain uses TRBV6-5 and TRBJ1-1, with D tentatively TRBD1 (5 bases). CDR1 MNHEY and CDR2 SVGAGI come from the germline V gene. The CDR3 is made up of 14 amino acids. V was cut by 8 bases and J by 0 bases, with 13 bases left in between. CDR3 nucleotide sequence: TGTGCCAGCTCCGGGGCAGAGATGAACACTGAAGCTTTCTTT. Protein product: CASSGAEMNTEAFF.

The CDR3 DNA is TGTGCCAGCAGCTTTAAGCTCTCCTACGAGCAGTACTTC. This sequence encodes CASSFKLSYEQYF. V is TRBV13 and J is TRBJ2-7, with D unresolved. There are 13 residues in the CDR3. Trimming cost V 3 bases and J 0 bases, with 6 bases left between them. The germline V gene has CDR1 PRHDT and CDR2 FYEKMQ (reference sequence). The full variable domain, its missing parts supplied by reference TRBV13 and TRBJ2-7, is AAGVIQSPRHLIKEKRETATLKCYPIPRHDTVYWYQQGPGQDPQFLISFYEKMQSDKGSIPDRFSAQQFSDYHSELNMSSLELGDSALYFCASSFKLSYEQYFGPGTRLTVT.

This clone turned up a few times. The rearrangement uses TRBV6-5 and TRBJ1-6; D is undetermined. From germline, CDR1 is MNHEY and CDR2 SVGAGI. Deletions cut 0 bases from V and 14 bases from J, with 14 bases between. The CDR3 consists of 14 residues. The CDR3 here is CASSYSNKGRALHF. The CDR3 DNA sequence: TGTGCCAGCAGTTACTCGAATAAGGGCCGGGCCCTCCACTTT.

DNA for the CDR3: TGTGCCAGCTCACCCTCGAACACCGGGGAGCTGTTTTTT. It encodes CASSPSNTGELFF. The chain has TRBV18 and TRBJ2-2, with D unresolved. V dropped 3 bases and J dropped 0 bases, with 2 bases sitting between them. Germline values: CDR1 KGHSH, CDR2 LQKENI. This CDR3 spans 13 amino acids.

This chain links TRBV12-5 with TRBJ1-1; D gene uncertain. The CDR3 totals 13 residues. Per the germline V gene, CDR1 is LGHNT and CDR2 is FRNRAP. Trimming shortened V by 1 base and J by 1 base, and 4 bases separated the two germline ends. The CDR3 nucleotides read TGTGCTAGTGGTTTGGGGAGGAACACTGAAGCTTTCTTT. Translation: CASGLGRNTEAFF.

The rearrangement uses TRBV3-1 (or the pseudogene TRBV3-2) and TRBJ1-1; TRBD1 matches at 8 bases. Germline CDR1 reads LGHDT; CDR2 reads YNNKEL (reference sequence). J gave up 7 bases and V 4 bases, and 11 bases lay outside the gene matches. This CDR3 has 15 residues. CDR3 residues: CASSPYRQGSNEAFF. DNA of the CDR3: TGTGCCAGCAGCCCCTATCGACAGGGGAGCAATGAAGCTTTCTTT.

The genes are TRBV7-9 and TRBJ2-2, with 11 bases matching TRBD2. CDR1 and CDR2 from the germline V gene are SEHNR and FQNEAQ (reference sequence). V shed 3 bases and J 5 bases; nucleotides not matched to a gene: 8. The CDR3 is 17 residues long. The CDR3 here is CASSFSGGADLTGELFF. The CDR3 bases are TGTGCCAGCAGCTTTAGCGGGGGGGCCGATTTGACCGGGGAGCTGTTTTTT.

The chain recombines TRBV27 with TRBJ1-5, with 8 bases aligning to TRBD1. CDR3 size: 14 residues. J gave up 6 bases and V 0 bases, and 1 base lay outside the gene matches. The germline CDR1 and CDR2 sequences are MNHEY and SMNVEV (reference sequence). CDR3 protein: CASSLSGTGQPQHF. The CDR3 DNA is TGTGCCAGCAGTTTATCCGGGACAGGTCAGCCCCAGCATTTT.

Comments on this clone: A much larger clonotype is one base distant, so this may be a read error. The genes are TRBV5-8 and TRBJ2-7; D is undetermined. Germline values: CDR1 SGHTS, CDR2 YDEGEE. Trimming left V 0 bases short and J 3 bases short, with 4 bases between. CDR3 length equals 12 residues. CDR3 bases: TGTGCCAGCAGCTTGGGGGTCTACGAGCAGTACTTC. Translated: CASSLGVYEQYF.